The rows below give T cell receptor beta chains drawn from one sample of a study of T cell responses to AZD1222 COVID-19 vaccine. Clones were sequenced by immunoSEQ multiplex PCR, and TCRdb holds only the in-frame ones, with some missing. The sample records roughly 200,000 clones, 90% to 95% being singletons. This specimen was peripheral blood, taken 28 days after the second dose of the MenACWY control vaccine. The receptors here all came from an adult who received the MenACWY meningococcal vaccine as a control. CDR3s include the opening cysteine and the closing phenylalanine or tryptophan. The D gene is left open where the match is weak. Size values are once, few and many counts, or a class for expanded clones, and some rows have none.

d_call	v_call	clone_size	j_call	cdr3_nt	cdr3_aa
.	TRBV7-9	.	TRBJ1-3	TGTGCCAGCAGCTTCAGATCAGGGGCGGTTGACACCATATATTTT	CASSFRSGAVDTIYF
TRBD2	TRBV30	.	TRBJ2-1	TGTGCCTGGGGGAGCGGGGGATCATACAATGAGCAGTTCTTC	CAWGSGGSYNEQFF
.	TRBV30	.	TRBJ1-2	TGTGCCTGGAGTTTCAGGGGCCATCCTAACTATGGCTACACCTTC	CAWSFRGHPNYGYTF
.	TRBV13	.	TRBJ1-1	TGTGCCAGCAGCCTTATGGGTGAAGCTTTCTTT	CASSLMGEAFF
.	TRBV30	few	TRBJ1-1	TGTGCCTGGAGTGTACGGAACACTGAAGCTTTCTTT	CAWSVRNTEAFF
TRBD1	TRBV19	.	TRBJ1-2	TGTGCCAGTAGTATCTGGACAGGGGGCCCCTCATATGGCTACACCTTC	CASSIWTGGPSYGYTF
.	TRBV7-8	.	TRBJ2-7	TGTGCCAGCAGCCTCGACGTGGACAGTTCTGGGTACTTC	CASSLDVDSSGYF
.	TRBV7-9	.	TRBJ2-7	TGTGCCAGCAGCACCGACAGGAACACCTACGAGCAGTACTTC	CASSTDRNTYEQYF
TRBD2	TRBV18	.	TRBJ2-7	TGTGCCAGCAACCAGGGAGGGGACTACGAGCAGTACTTC	CASNQGGDYEQYF
.	TRBV28	.	TRBJ2-7	TGTGCCATACAGATCCCCACCACCTACGAGCAGTACTTC	CAIQIPTTYEQYF
.	TRBV6-5	once	TRBJ1-5	TGTGCCAGCAGGCGAAGAGGTTCTCAGCCCCAGCATTTT	CASRRRGSQPQHF
TRBD1	TRBV7-9	.	TRBJ1-6	TGTGCCAGCAGCTTAGCCGGGACAGACAATTCACCCCTCCACTTT	CASSLAGTDNSPLHF
TRBD2	TRBV18	.	TRBJ2-7	TGTGCCAGCTCACCACCTACTAGCGGGGGGATGACCTACGAGCAGTACTTC	CASSPPTSGGMTYEQYF
.	TRBV2	.	TRBJ2-1	TGTGCCAGCAGTGGACAGACTAAAGGGTACAATGAGCAGTTCTTC	CASSGQTKGYNEQFF
.	TRBV15	.	TRBJ1-2	TGTGCCACCAGCAAACAAAGGGACTATGGCTACACCTTC	CATSKQRDYGYTF
.	TRBV7-2	.	TRBJ2-5	TGTGCCAGCAGTTCACTAGAGGGGGGGACCCAGTACTTC	CASSSLEGGTQYF
.	TRBV19	.	TRBJ1-5	TGTGCCAGTTCGAGTGGTTATCAGCCCCAGCATTTT	CASSSGYQPQHF
.	TRBV3-1/TRBV3-2	few	TRBJ1-2	TGTGCCAGCAGCCAAGACCAGGGCGGGTATGGCTACACCTTC	CASSQDQGGYGYTF
.	TRBV6-5	once	TRBJ1-2	TGTGCCAGCAGCAGAACAGGGAACTATGGCTGCACCTTC	CASSRTGNYGCTF
.	TRBV5-6	.	TRBJ2-7	TGTGCCAGCAGCTTGGGCTACAAGCAGTACTTC	CASSLGYKQYF
.	TRBV6-5	.	TRBJ1-5	TGTGCCAGCAGTTACTCCGCAGGGCTTAGGCAGCCCCAGCATTTT	CASSYSAGLRQPQHF